This entry is about one T cell receptor beta chain. The data were taken from a study of cytomegalovirus exposure and HLA in healthy donors. This CDR3 comprises 14 residues. V shed 7 bases and J shed 2 bases, with 15 bases lying between them. CDR1 and CDR2 from the germline V gene are SGHVS and FNYEAQ. PCR involved 60 Vbeta and 13 Jbeta primers. Per the original data handling: Some 10 million of tens of millions of unique TCR beta chains were shared, per a later count. Using immunoSEQ multiplex PCR, the repertoire was profiled, and TCRdb retains in-frame clones only, with some absent. The V and J calls and clone size come from that table; D and trimming were worked out from the DNA. The sample lists 130,000 or so clones; around four fifths were seen once.

The sequencing input was PBMCs. The clonotype comes from a middle-aged woman in good health and CMV-seronegative. The chain links TRBV7-6 to TRBJ2-7; D possibly corresponds to TRBD2 (5 bases). The CDR3, as DNA: TGTGCCAGCACCCCCCTTGCGACTACCTACGAGCAGTACTTC. Translating it yields CASTPLATTYEQYF.